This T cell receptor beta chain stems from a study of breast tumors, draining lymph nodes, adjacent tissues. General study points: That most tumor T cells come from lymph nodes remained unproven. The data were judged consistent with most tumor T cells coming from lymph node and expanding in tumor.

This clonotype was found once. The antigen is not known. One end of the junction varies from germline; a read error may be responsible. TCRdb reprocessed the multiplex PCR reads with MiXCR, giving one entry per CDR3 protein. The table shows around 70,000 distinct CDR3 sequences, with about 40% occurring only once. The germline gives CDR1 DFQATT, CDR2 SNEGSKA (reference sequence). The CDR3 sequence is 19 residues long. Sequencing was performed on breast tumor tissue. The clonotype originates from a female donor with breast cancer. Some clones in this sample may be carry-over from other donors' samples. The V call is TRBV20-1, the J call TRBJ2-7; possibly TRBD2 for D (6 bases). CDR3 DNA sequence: TGCAGTGCCAGAGCCCCTTGGGATTCTACGCACGGGGGTCGCGACGAGCAGTACTTC. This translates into CSARAPWDSTHGGRDEQYF.